This TCR beta chain was captured in a study of blood T cell repertoires in COVID-19. Study-level information: Researchers got acute and convalescent COVID-19 samples from the United States, Italy and Spain. T cells, B-cell-depleted T cells, or PBMCs supplied cDNA or gDNA.

Germline trimming cut 5 bases from V and 13 bases from J; bases unmatched to any gene: 13. The CDR3 runs to 13 residues. The germline gives CDR1 MNHEY, CDR2 SVGAGI. Per the authors' pipeline: Scientists estimated how many nucleated cells there were by amplifying reference gene primers. The assay was immunoSEQ multiplex PCR, and TCRdb's table has in-frame clones only and misses some. V and J calls and clone size are copied from that table; D and trimming were computed from the DNA. This table holds some 140,000 clones, almost 85% found once. A few counts support this clone. The clonotype originates from a man in his sixties with acute or convalescent COVID-19. The gene calls are TRBV6-5 and TRBJ2-7; 8 nucleotides match TRBD1. Material: peripheral blood. The CDR3 loop reads CASSPARDRGSYF. The DNA for the CDR3 is TGTGCCAGCAGTCCTGCCCGAGACAGGGGTTCTTACTTC.